This T cell receptor beta chain was profiled in a study of T cell responses to AZD1222 COVID-19 vaccine. Generated by immunoSEQ multiplex PCR, the TCRdb table keeps only in-frame clones and is missing some. The sample includes roughly 70,000 clones, 80% of them seen just once. Turning to this clone: Its target is unknown.

The junction had 3 bases not matched to a gene; V was cut back by 5 bases and J by 1 base. The CDR3 sequence is 15 residues long. The germline V gene has CDR1 SNHLY and CDR2 FYNNEI. The study, taken as a whole, reports: The study found Spike-specific TCR breadth and depth rose after two AZD1222 doses. Spike as a whole was targeted by vaccine-associated CD4 TCRs, dominant at 160-218 and 743-854.

This sequence was found in an adult who received the AZD1222 COVID-19 vaccine. The chain combines TRBV2 with TRBJ1-5; 9 nucleotides match TRBD1. The sample consisted of peripheral blood, taken 28 days after the second AZD1222 dose. The CDR3 protein is CASSRQGGSNQPQHF. The CDR3 coding sequence is TGTGCCAGCAGTCGACAGGGGGGAAGCAATCAGCCCCAGCATTTT.